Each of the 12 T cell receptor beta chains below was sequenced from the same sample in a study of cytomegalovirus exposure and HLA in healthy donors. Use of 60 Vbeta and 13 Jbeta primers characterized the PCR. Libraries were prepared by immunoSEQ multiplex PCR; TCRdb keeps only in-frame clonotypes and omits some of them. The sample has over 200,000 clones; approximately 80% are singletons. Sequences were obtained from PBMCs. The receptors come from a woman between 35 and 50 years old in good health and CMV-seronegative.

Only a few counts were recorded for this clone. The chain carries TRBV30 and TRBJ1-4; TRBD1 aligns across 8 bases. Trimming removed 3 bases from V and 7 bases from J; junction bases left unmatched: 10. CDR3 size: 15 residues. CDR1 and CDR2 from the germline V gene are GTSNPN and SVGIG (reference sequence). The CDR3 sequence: CAWSHATGQGEKLFF. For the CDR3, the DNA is TGTGCCTGGAGCCACGCGACCGGACAGGGTGAAAAACTGTTTTTT.

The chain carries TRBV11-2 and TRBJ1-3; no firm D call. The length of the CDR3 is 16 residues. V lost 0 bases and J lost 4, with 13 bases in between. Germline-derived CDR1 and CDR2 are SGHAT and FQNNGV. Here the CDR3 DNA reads TGTGCCAGCAGCTTAGATCTCGGTCGGTCAGGAAACACCATATATTTT. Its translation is CASSLDLGRSGNTIYF.

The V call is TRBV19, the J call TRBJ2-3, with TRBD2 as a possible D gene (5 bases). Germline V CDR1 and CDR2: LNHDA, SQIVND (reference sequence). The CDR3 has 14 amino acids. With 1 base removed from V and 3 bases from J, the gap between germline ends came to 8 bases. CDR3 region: CASSIGLATDTQYF. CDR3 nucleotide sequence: TGTGCCAGTAGTATAGGCCTAGCAACAGATACGCAGTATTTT. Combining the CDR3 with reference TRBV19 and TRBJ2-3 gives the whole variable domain DGGITQSPKYLFRKEGQNVTLSCEQNLNHDAMYWYRQDPGQGLRLIYYSQIVNDFQKGDIAEGYSVSREKKESFPLTVTSAQKNPTAFYLCASSIGLATDTQYFGPGTRLTVL.

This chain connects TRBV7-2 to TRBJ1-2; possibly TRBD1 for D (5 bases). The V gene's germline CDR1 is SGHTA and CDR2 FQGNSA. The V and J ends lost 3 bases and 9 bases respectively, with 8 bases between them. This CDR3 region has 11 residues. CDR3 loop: CASSFKGSYTF. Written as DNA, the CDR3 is TGTGCCAGCAGCTTCAAGGGGAGCTACACCTTC. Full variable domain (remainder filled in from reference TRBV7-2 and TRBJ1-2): GAGVSQSPSNKVTEKGKDVELRCDPISGHTALYWYRQSLGQGLEFLIYFQGNSAPDKSGLPSDRFSAERTGGSVSTLTIQRTQQEDSAVYLCASSFKGSYTFGSGTRLTVV.

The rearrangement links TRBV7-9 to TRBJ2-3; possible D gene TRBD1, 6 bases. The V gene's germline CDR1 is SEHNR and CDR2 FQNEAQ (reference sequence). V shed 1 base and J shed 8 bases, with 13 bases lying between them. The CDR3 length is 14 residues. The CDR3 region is CASSLVALGGTQYF. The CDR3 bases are TGTGCCAGCAGCTTAGTGGCTCTAGGGGGTACGCAGTATTTT.

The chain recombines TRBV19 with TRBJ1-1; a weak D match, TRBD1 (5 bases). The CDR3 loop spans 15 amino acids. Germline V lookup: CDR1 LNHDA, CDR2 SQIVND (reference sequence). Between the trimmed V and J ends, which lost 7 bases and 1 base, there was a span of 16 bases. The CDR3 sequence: CASNLYGAANTEAFF. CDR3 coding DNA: TGTGCCAGTAATCTCTATGGGGCGGCGAACACTGAAGCTTTCTTT. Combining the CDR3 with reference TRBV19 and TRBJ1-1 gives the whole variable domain DGGITQSPKYLFRKEGQNVTLSCEQNLNHDAMYWYRQDPGQGLRLIYYSQIVNDFQKGDIAEGYSVSREKKESFPLTVTSAQKNPTAFYLCASNLYGAANTEAFFGQGTRLTVV.

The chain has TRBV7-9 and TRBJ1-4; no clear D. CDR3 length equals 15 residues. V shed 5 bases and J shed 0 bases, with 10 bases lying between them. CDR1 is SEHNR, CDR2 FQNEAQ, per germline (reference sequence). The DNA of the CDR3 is TGTGCCAGCAGCACTCAGGCTGCAACTAATGAAAAACTGTTTTTT. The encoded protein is CASSTQAATNEKLFF.

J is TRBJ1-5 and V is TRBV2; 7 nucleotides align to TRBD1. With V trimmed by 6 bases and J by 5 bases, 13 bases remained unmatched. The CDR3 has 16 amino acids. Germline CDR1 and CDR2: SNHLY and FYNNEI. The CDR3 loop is CASRDREKGAHQPQHF. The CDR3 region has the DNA TGTGCCAGCAGAGACAGGGAAAAAGGAGCTCATCAGCCCCAGCATTTT.

This CDR3 is CASSWRQNNSPLHF. In nucleotides, the CDR3 is TGTGCCAGCAGCTGGCGGCAGAATAATTCACCCCTCCACTTT. The rearrangement joins TRBV5-6 to TRBJ1-6, with D uncertain. CDR3 size: 14 residues. CDR1 is SGHDT, CDR2 YYEEEE, per germline. V was pared by 3 bases and J by 5 bases, with 9 bases between.

CDR3 sequence (DNA): TGTGCCAGCAGCTGGGGACTAGCGGGGGAAGAGGACAATGAGCAGTTCTTC. This gives the protein CASSWGLAGEEDNEQFF. The chain uses TRBV7-2 and TRBJ2-1, with 14 bases fitting TRBD2. The CDR3 totals 17 residues. Trimming at V came to 4 bases and at J to 5 bases, leaving 7 bases not matched to a gene. Per the germline V gene, CDR1 is SGHTA and CDR2 is FQGNSA.

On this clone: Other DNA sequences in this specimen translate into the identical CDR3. CDR3 sequence: CASSRDRGILRGAFF. CDR3 bases: TGTGCCAGCTCCCGGGACAGGGGGATCCTCCGCGGGGCTTTCTTT. The rearrangement links TRBV2 to TRBJ1-1; 11 bases fit TRBD1. V lost 8 bases and J lost 11; bases outside the gene matches: 16. The CDR3 is 15 residues long. Germline assignment: CDR1 SNHLY and CDR2 FYNNEI.

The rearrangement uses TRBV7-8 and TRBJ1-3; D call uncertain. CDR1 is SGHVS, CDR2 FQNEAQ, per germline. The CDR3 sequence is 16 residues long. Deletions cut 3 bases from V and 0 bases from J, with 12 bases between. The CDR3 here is CASSFGFSPSGNTIYF. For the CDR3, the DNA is TGTGCCAGCAGCTTCGGGTTTTCCCCCTCTGGAAACACCATATATTTT.